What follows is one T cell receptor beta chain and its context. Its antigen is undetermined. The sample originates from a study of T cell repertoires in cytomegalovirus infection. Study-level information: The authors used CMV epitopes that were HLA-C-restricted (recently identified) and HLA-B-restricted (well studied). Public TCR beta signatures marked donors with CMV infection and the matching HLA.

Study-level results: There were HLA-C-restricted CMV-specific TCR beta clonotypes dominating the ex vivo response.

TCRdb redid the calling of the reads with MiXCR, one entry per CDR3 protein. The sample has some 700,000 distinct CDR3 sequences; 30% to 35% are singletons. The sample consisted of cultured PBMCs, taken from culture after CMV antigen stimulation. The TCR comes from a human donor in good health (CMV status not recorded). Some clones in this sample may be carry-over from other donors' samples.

In nucleotides, the CDR3 is TGTGCCAGCAGCTTAGGTGGGGGGGCCCCGCGGGATACGCAGTATTTT. Its translation is CASSLGGGAPRDTQYF. The chain employs TRBV7-2 and TRBJ2-3; D might be TRBD2 (7 bases). CDR3 size: 16 residues. The V end was cut by 1 base, the J end by 6 bases, with 17 bases between. Germline-derived CDR1 and CDR2 are SGHTA and FQGNSA.